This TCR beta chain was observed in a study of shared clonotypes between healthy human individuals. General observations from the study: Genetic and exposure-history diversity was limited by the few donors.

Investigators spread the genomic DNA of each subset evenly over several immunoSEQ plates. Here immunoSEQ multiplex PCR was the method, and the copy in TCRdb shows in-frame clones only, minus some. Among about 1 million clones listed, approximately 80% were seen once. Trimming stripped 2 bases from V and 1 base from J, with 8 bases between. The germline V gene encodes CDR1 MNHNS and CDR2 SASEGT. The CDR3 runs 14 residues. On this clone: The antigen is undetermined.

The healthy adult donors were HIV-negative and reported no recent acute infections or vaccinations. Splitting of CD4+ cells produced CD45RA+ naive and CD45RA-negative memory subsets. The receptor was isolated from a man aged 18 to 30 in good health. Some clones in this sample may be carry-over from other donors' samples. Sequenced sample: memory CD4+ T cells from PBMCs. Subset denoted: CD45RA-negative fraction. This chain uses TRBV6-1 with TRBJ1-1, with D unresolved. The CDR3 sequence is CASSESVANTEAFF. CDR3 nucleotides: TGTGCCAGCAGTGAAAGTGTGGCGAACACTGAAGCTTTCTTT.